The 25 T cell receptor beta chains presented below share a single source sample, sequenced in a study of shared clonotypes between healthy human individuals. Only in-frame clones appear in the TCRdb table, and some are missing; sequencing was by immunoSEQ multiplex PCR. The sample records 1,400,000 or so clones, less than 99% being singletons. Sequencing was performed on naive CD4+ T cells sorted from blood. Subset: CD45RA+ positively selected. These receptors were obtained from a man aged 25 to 40 in good health.

This clone showed up just once. The gene calls are TRBV28 and TRBJ1-5; the D gene is possibly TRBD1 (6 bases). The CDR3 spans 18 residues. Germline CDR1 MDHEN, CDR2 SYDVKM. V lost 3 bases and J 0 bases, leaving 18 bases between the germline ends. The CDR3 DNA reads as TGTGCCAGCAGTTTGAGGGACAAGGGGATTTATAGCAATCAGCCCCAGCATTTT. Translation gives CASSLRDKGIYSNQPQHF.

The chain uses TRBV4-3 and TRBJ2-1; 7 bases fit TRBD2. Trimming cost V 1 base and J 0 bases; bases outside gene matches: 6. CDR1 and CDR2 (germline): LGHNA, YSLEER. The CDR3 sequence is 17 residues long. CDR3 nucleotide sequence: TGCGCCAGCAGCCAAGTAAACCCGGGAGGCTCCTACAATGAGCAGTTCTTC. Translation gives CASSQVNPGGSYNEQFF.

The chain employs TRBV7-2 and TRBJ2-1, with D unresolved. In germline, CDR1 is SGHTA, CDR2 FQGNSA. V lost 1 base and J lost 7, with 17 bases in between. CDR3 length equals 16 residues. CDR3 nucleotide sequence: TGTGCCAGCAGCTTAGACGGCTCACGAAGTTGGAATGAGCAGTTCTTC. It yields the protein CASSLDGSRSWNEQFF.

The chain combines TRBV6-5 with TRBJ2-3, with 7 bases matching TRBD2. The V gene end was trimmed by 2 bases and the J gene end by 0 bases; junction bases not matched to a gene: 2. Germline loops: CDR1 MNHEY, CDR2 SVGAGI. The CDR3 consists of 15 residues. CDR3 region: CASSYQRGSTDTQYF. The CDR3 DNA reads as TGTGCCAGCAGTTACCAGCGGGGTAGCACAGATACGCAGTATTTT.

The chain carries TRBV5-5 and TRBJ2-1, with D unclear. Looked up from germline, CDR1 is SGHKS and CDR2 is YYEKEE (reference sequence). This CDR3 spans 15 amino acids. The V end was cut by 4 bases, the J end by 0 bases, with 11 bases between. The CDR3 reads CASSPTSSSYNEQFF. The DNA of the CDR3 is TGTGCCAGCAGCCCCACTTCAAGCTCCTACAATGAGCAGTTCTTC.

CDR3 amino acids: CASSVAGWAGGFGYTF. CDR3 sequence (DNA): TGTGCCAGCAGCGTAGCTGGATGGGCAGGGGGATTTGGCTACACCTTC. This chain uses TRBV9 with TRBJ1-2; TRBD1 agrees at 7 bases. Germline V CDR1 and CDR2: SGDLS, YYNGEE. Trimming at V came to 0 bases and at J to 7 bases, leaving 12 bases not matched to a gene. The CDR3 consists of 16 residues.

The chain combines TRBV25-1 with TRBJ2-1; tentatively, D is TRBD1 or TRBD2 (6 bases each). CDR3 length: 15 residues. V was clipped by 3 bases and J by 4 bases, with 13 bases between them. CDR1 and CDR2 from the germline V gene are MGHDK and SYGVNS. The CDR3: CASSDLGGNYNEQFF. The CDR3 nucleotides read TGTGCCAGCAGTGATTTAGGGGGGAATTACAATGAGCAGTTCTTC.

This rearrangement joins TRBV19 to TRBJ1-2; 9 bases are shared with TRBD1. V trimming: 4 bases; J trimming: 4 bases; junction bases outside the gene matches: 4. This CDR3 region has 14 residues. The germline CDR1 and CDR2 sequences are LNHDA and SQIVND (reference sequence). The CDR3: CASSRTGAGYGYTF. CDR3 nucleotide sequence: TGTGCCAGTAGTAGGACAGGGGCTGGCTATGGCTACACCTTC.

The V call is TRBV28, the J call TRBJ2-1, with 9 bases fitting TRBD2. The CDR3 covers 17 residues. Looked up from germline, CDR1 is MDHEN and CDR2 is SYDVKM. Trimming at V came to 6 bases and at J to 7 bases, leaving 16 bases not matched to a gene. The CDR3 DNA reads as TGTGCCAGCAGCCAGCCTCGGGCGGGAGGGCCGAGGAATGAGCAGTTCTTC. Translating it yields CASSQPRAGGPRNEQFF. Combining the CDR3 with reference TRBV28 and TRBJ2-1 gives the whole variable domain DVKVTQSSRYLVKRTGEKVFLECVQDMDHENMFWYRQDPGLGLRLIYFSYDVKMKEKGDIPEGYSVSREKKERFSLILESASTNQTSMYLCASSQPRAGGPRNEQFFGPGTRLTVL.

This clone has a single count. The chain carries TRBV7-8 and TRBJ2-7; TRBD2 might be the D (5 bases). The CDR3 consists of 14 residues. The V gene lost 1 base and the J gene lost 2 bases, with 9 bases spanning the gap. The germline V gene encodes CDR1 SGHVS and CDR2 FQNEAQ. The CDR3, as DNA: TGTGCCAGCAGCTTAGGGACTCCCGCCTACGAGCAGTACTTC. Its protein is CASSLGTPAYEQYF.

The V and J genes are TRBV6-6 and TRBJ1-2; 8 bases agree with TRBD1. Per the germline V gene, CDR1 is MNHNY and CDR2 is SVGAGI (reference sequence). The V and J ends lost 2 bases and 2 bases, in that order; junction bases with no gene match: 4. CDR3 size: 15 residues. CDR3 sequence reads: CASSYRRQGNYGYTF. CDR3 coding DNA: TGTGCCAGCAGTTACCGCCGACAGGGGAACTATGGCTACACCTTC.

The chain employs TRBV7-2 and TRBJ2-1; D ambiguous. Germline V CDR1 and CDR2: SGHTA, FQGNSA. The CDR3 extends over 14 amino acids. Trimming left V 1 base short and J 4 bases short, with 8 bases between. In DNA form, the CDR3 reads TGTGCCAGCAGCTTAGATGCCGGTTACAATGAGCAGTTCTTC. Protein sequence: CASSLDAGYNEQFF.

Details on this clone: Other DNA sequences in the same sample also yield this CDR3. The V call is TRBV7-9, the J call TRBJ2-7; TRBD2 aligns across 7 bases. Per the germline V gene, CDR1 is SEHNR and CDR2 is FQNEAQ (reference sequence). This CDR3 comprises 14 residues. Trimming at V came to 1 base and at J to 4 bases, leaving 4 bases not matched to a gene. The CDR3 sequence is CASSLGQGGYEQYF. The CDR3, as DNA: TGTGCCAGCAGCTTAGGGCAGGGAGGGTACGAGCAGTACTTC.

The rearrangement uses TRBV5-6 and TRBJ2-7, with D perhaps matching TRBD1 or TRBD2 (5 bases each). Trimming took off 3 bases at V and 5 bases at J, with 12 bases between the two ends. The CDR3 runs 13 residues. Germline V gives CDR1 SGHDT, CDR2 YYEEEE. This chain's CDR3 is CASSSQGSDEQYF. The CDR3 coding sequence is TGTGCCAGCAGCTCTCAGGGTAGCGACGAGCAGTACTTC. The full variable domain, its missing parts supplied by reference TRBV5-6 and TRBJ2-7, is DAGVTQSPTHLIKTRGQQVTLRCSPKSGHDTVSWYQQALGQGPQFIFQYYEEEERQRGNFPDRFSGHQFPNYSSELNVNALLLGDSALYLCASSSQGSDEQYFGPGTRLTVT.

The count of this clone is one. The V and J genes are TRBV5-1 and TRBJ2-5; D remains ambiguous. The CDR3 consists of 14 residues. CDR1 SGHRS and CDR2 YFSETQ come from the germline V gene. V lost 4 bases and J lost 2, with 12 bases in between. The CDR3 spells CASSQIRQQETQYF. In DNA, the CDR3 is TGCGCCAGCAGCCAGATACGTCAACAAGAGACCCAGTACTTC.

The V and J genes are TRBV19 and TRBJ1-5; the match to TRBD1 covers 10 bases. J lost 6 bases, V lost 5 bases, and 10 bases had no gene match. CDR1 is LNHDA and CDR2 is SQIVND in the germline V gene (reference sequence). CDR3 length equals 16 residues. Here the CDR3 reads CASSRTGTGVPQPQHF. The CDR3 bases are TGTGCCAGTAGTCGAACCGGGACAGGGGTTCCTCAGCCCCAGCATTTT.

The V and J genes are TRBV7-9 and TRBJ2-1; D is perhaps TRBD1 (6 bases). Trimming pared 5 bases from V and 6 bases from J, leaving 14 bases between. This CDR3 has 14 amino acids. Germline CDR1 is SEHNR and CDR2 is FQNEAQ (reference sequence). CDR3 DNA sequence: TGTGCCAGCAGCCCAGGGGTGCTTGCCAATGAGCAGTTCTTC. Its translation: CASSPGVLANEQFF.

The V call is TRBV18, the J call TRBJ2-3; TRBD2 agrees at 10 bases. The V gene's germline CDR1 is KGHSH and CDR2 LQKENI. J lost 5 bases, V lost 8 bases, and 16 bases had no gene match. This CDR3 spans 17 amino acids. The CDR3 DNA follows: TGTGCCAGCGGTCGAGTTTTGGGGACTAGCGAGGTAGATACGCAGTATTTT. This gives the protein CASGRVLGTSEVDTQYF.

Here the CDR3 DNA reads TGTGCCAGCAGGGGCGGTGTCTACGAGCAGTACTTC. It is translated as CASRGGVYEQYF. The chain is built from TRBV25-1 and TRBJ2-7, with D unclear. Germline CDR1 and CDR2: MGHDK and SYGVNS. V gave up 6 bases and J gave up 3 bases, with 9 bases separating them. The CDR3 covers 12 residues.

The chain recombines TRBV5-1 with TRBJ2-7, with 8 bases lining up with TRBD2. Germline lookup yields CDR1 SGHRS and CDR2 YFSETQ. The trim removed 0 bases at V and 5 bases at J, leaving 7 bases unmatched. The CDR3 is 15 amino acids. Written as DNA, the CDR3 is TGCGCCAGCAGCTTGGGACTAGCGTCGGCCAACGAGCAGTACTTC. Protein product: CASSLGLASANEQYF.

The J gene is TRBJ2-1, the V gene TRBV7-9, with 8 bases lining up with TRBD1. The CDR3 is 14 residues long. In germline, CDR1 is SEHNR, CDR2 FQNEAQ (reference sequence). After removal of 4 bases from V and 4 bases from J, the junction contained 3 bases not matched to a gene. CDR3 sequence reads: CASSSRTGYNEQFF. In DNA, the CDR3 is TGTGCCAGCAGCTCCAGGACAGGGTACAATGAGCAGTTCTTC.

Only one count was recorded for this clone. The chain has TRBV5-5 and TRBJ2-7; D gene uncertain. V was shortened by 1 base and J by 3 bases, with 17 bases between the two germline ends. From germline, CDR1 is SGHKS and CDR2 YYEKEE (reference sequence). There are 16 residues in the CDR3. The CDR3 sequence is CASSLRSAINLYEQYF. CDR3 nucleotides: TGTGCCAGCAGCTTGCGGTCAGCCATAAACCTCTACGAGCAGTACTTC.

V is TRBV2 and J is TRBJ1-5; TRBD1 matches 7 bases. V was pared by 7 bases and J by 3 bases, with 6 bases of the junction left unmatched. The V gene's germline CDR1 is SNHLY and CDR2 FYNNEI. The CDR3 length is 14 residues. CDR3 amino acids: CASNDRDNNQPQHF. The CDR3 DNA follows: TGTGCCAGCAACGACAGGGACAACAATCAGCCCCAGCATTTT.

V gene TRBV6-1 combines with J gene TRBJ2-1; no reliable D call. CDR3 size: 12 residues. Germline CDR1 is MNHNS and CDR2 is SASEGT. With 3 bases removed from V and 8 bases from J, the gap between germline ends came to 8 bases. The CDR3 nucleotides read TGTGCCAGCAGTGAGCCCCCCGATGAGCAGTTCTTC. It yields the protein CASSEPPDEQFF.

The rearrangement uses TRBV19 and TRBJ2-7, with a weak D call TRBD2 (6 bases). CDR1 and CDR2 from the germline V gene are LNHDA and SQIVND (reference sequence). The length of the CDR3 is 16 residues. V lost 3 bases and J 2 bases, leaving 17 bases between the germline ends. CDR3 amino acids: CASSIGMGGPPYEQYF. The CDR3 region has the DNA TGTGCCAGTAGTATCGGGATGGGGGGACCTCCCTACGAGCAGTACTTC.